The rows below give T cell receptor beta chains drawn from one sample of a study of cytomegalovirus exposure and HLA in healthy donors. Assay used: immunoSEQ multiplex PCR; TCRdb lists only in-frame clones, some missing. The sample includes around 120,000 clones, around four fifths seen only once; the top ten take almost 6%. The sample comprised PBMCs. Receptors originate from a woman aged 40 to 50 in good health and CMV-seropositive. Both conserved end residues are part of each CDR3. Fields, in order: J gene, V gene, clone size, D gene, CDR3 protein, CDR3 DNA. A D gene is named only where the DNA matches it firmly. Some rows mark clone size as missing; the rest say once, few, many or name a class of expanded clone.

j_gene: TRBJ1-2
v_gene: TRBV4-3
abundance: .
d_gene: TRBD1
CDR3aa: CASSLLLGQGEDGYTF
CDR3nt: TGCGCCAGCAGCCTATTACTGGGACAGGGTGAGGATGGCTACACCTTC

j_gene: TRBJ2-1
v_gene: TRBV11-3
abundance: .
d_gene: .
CDR3aa: CASSSGQGSPVNEQFF
CDR3nt: TGTGCCAGCAGCTCTGGACAAGGGTCCCCTGTGAATGAGCAGTTCTTC

j_gene: TRBJ1-6
v_gene: TRBV11-1
abundance: .
d_gene: .
CDR3aa: CASSSDRSSYNSPLHF
CDR3nt: TGTGCCAGCAGCTCCGACAGAAGCTCCTATAATTCACCCCTCCACTTT

j_gene: TRBJ1-2
v_gene: TRBV10-3
abundance: few
d_gene: TRBD1
CDR3aa: CAISERRDREYYGYTF
CDR3nt: TGTGCCATCAGTGAACGAAGGGACAGGGAGTACTATGGCTACACCTTC

j_gene: TRBJ2-5
v_gene: TRBV6-1
abundance: .
d_gene: TRBD2
CDR3aa: CASTEGLAGEETQYF
CDR3nt: TGTGCCAGCACTGAGGGACTAGCGGGGGAAGAGACCCAGTACTTC

j_gene: TRBJ2-1
v_gene: TRBV19
abundance: .
d_gene: .
CDR3aa: CASSISRGLRLGYNEQFF
CDR3nt: TGTGCCAGTAGTATAAGTCGAGGGCTCCGGCTAGGCTACAATGAGCAGTTCTTC

j_gene: TRBJ1-5
v_gene: TRBV11-2
abundance: .
d_gene: .
CDR3aa: CASSLLSRAEPQHF
CDR3nt: TGTGCCAGCAGCTTACTGTCCAGGGCAGAGCCCCAGCATTTT

j_gene: TRBJ2-7
v_gene: TRBV27
abundance: .
d_gene: TRBD1
CDR3aa: CASSLSWQGAYEQYF
CDR3nt: TGTGCCAGCAGTTTATCGTGGCAGGGGGCCTACGAGCAGTACTTC

j_gene: TRBJ2-7
v_gene: TRBV7-8
abundance: .
d_gene: TRBD1
CDR3aa: CASSPWTGPSYEQYF
CDR3nt: TGTGCCAGCAGCCCGTGGACAGGGCCCTCCTACGAGCAGTACTTC

j_gene: TRBJ2-5
v_gene: TRBV28
abundance: .
d_gene: TRBD1
CDR3aa: CAATGLGTGETQYF
CDR3nt: TGTGCCGCGACCGGGCTAGGGACAGGAGAGACCCAGTACTTC

j_gene: TRBJ1-5
v_gene: TRBV6-8
abundance: .
d_gene: .
CDR3aa: CASSPGGGLDQPQHF
CDR3nt: TGTGCCAGCAGCCCCGGTGGGGGCCTTGATCAGCCCCAGCATTTT

j_gene: TRBJ1-1
v_gene: TRBV11-3
abundance: once
d_gene: .
CDR3aa: CASSLAFDTEAFF
CDR3nt: TGTGCCAGCAGCTTAGCCTTCGACACTGAAGCTTTCTTT

j_gene: TRBJ2-3
v_gene: TRBV14
abundance: few
d_gene: TRBD2
CDR3aa: CASSRTQPGLAGRRTDTQYF
CDR3nt: TGTGCCAGCAGCCGAACCCAACCGGGACTAGCGGGAAGGCGTACAGATACGCAGTATTTT

j_gene: TRBJ1-5
v_gene: TRBV5-5
abundance: few
d_gene: .
CDR3aa: CASSLMGGLENQPQHF
CDR3nt: TGTGCCAGCAGCTTGATGGGGGGGCTAGAGAATCAGCCCCAGCATTTT

j_gene: TRBJ2-5
v_gene: TRBV27
abundance: .
d_gene: .
CDR3aa: CASSSRGVETQYF
CDR3nt: TGTGCCAGCAGTTCCCGCGGCGTAGAGACCCAGTACTTC

j_gene: TRBJ2-7
v_gene: TRBV7-8
abundance: few
d_gene: TRBD1
CDR3aa: CASSWTELGQGRNEQYF
CDR3nt: TGTGCCAGCAGCTGGACGGAGCTGGGACAGGGAAGGAACGAGCAGTACTTC

j_gene: TRBJ2-3
v_gene: TRBV5-1
abundance: few
d_gene: .
CDR3aa: CASTVGGGAGTDTQYF
CDR3nt: TGCGCCAGCACTGTGGGTGGGGGGGCCGGTACAGATACGCAGTATTTT

j_gene: TRBJ2-2
v_gene: TRBV15
abundance: few
d_gene: TRBD2
CDR3aa: CATSRGSGRGGELFF
CDR3nt: TGTGCCACCAGCAGAGGTAGCGGGAGAGGCGGGGAGCTGTTTTTT

j_gene: TRBJ1-1
v_gene: TRBV11-3
abundance: .
d_gene: .
CDR3aa: CASKGQNTEAFF
CDR3nt: TGTGCCAGCAAGGGACAGAACACTGAAGCTTTCTTT

j_gene: TRBJ1-4
v_gene: TRBV19
abundance: .
d_gene: TRBD1
CDR3aa: CASSTRGPDEKLFF
CDR3nt: TGTGCCAGTAGTACCAGGGGGCCGGATGAAAAACTGTTTTTT

j_gene: TRBJ1-1
v_gene: TRBV5-1
abundance: few
d_gene: .
CDR3aa: CASSPSPDTEAFF
CDR3nt: TGCGCCAGCAGCCCCTCGCCGGACACTGAAGCTTTCTTT

j_gene: TRBJ1-1
v_gene: TRBV19
abundance: .
d_gene: .
CDR3aa: CASNLGGNTEAFF
CDR3nt: TGTGCCAGTAACTTGGGGGGGAACACTGAAGCTTTCTTT

j_gene: TRBJ2-1
v_gene: TRBV5-6
abundance: few
d_gene: TRBD1
CDR3aa: CASSPRGLGNEQFF
CDR3nt: TGTGCCAGCAGTCCTAGGGGGCTGGGGAATGAGCAGTTCTTC

j_gene: TRBJ1-4
v_gene: TRBV18
abundance: .
d_gene: .
CDR3aa: CASSLTTGNYEKLFF
CDR3nt: TGTGCCAGCTCACTCACTACAGGGAACTATGAAAAACTGTTTTTT

j_gene: TRBJ2-5
v_gene: TRBV27
abundance: .
d_gene: .
CDR3aa: CASKKGYNLETQYF
CDR3nt: TGTGCCAGCAAAAAGGGGTATAACCTGGAGACCCAGTACTTC

j_gene: TRBJ1-1
v_gene: TRBV12-5
abundance: few
d_gene: TRBD1
CDR3aa: CASGPRSVTGASPEAFF
CDR3nt: TGTGCTAGTGGCCCACGCTCCGTGACAGGGGCTAGTCCTGAAGCTTTCTTT

j_gene: TRBJ2-7
v_gene: TRBV19
abundance: .
d_gene: .
CDR3aa: CASSIALTDVAYEQYF
CDR3nt: TGTGCCAGTAGTATAGCTTTGACAGATGTAGCCTACGAGCAGTACTTC

j_gene: TRBJ2-3
v_gene: TRBV10-2
abundance: .
d_gene: .
CDR3aa: CASRNIRGGTDTQYF
CDR3nt: TGCGCCAGCAGAAACATCCGGGGAGGCACAGATACGCAGTATTTT

j_gene: TRBJ2-5
v_gene: TRBV7-7
abundance: .
d_gene: .
CDR3aa: CASSSHGEDQETQYF
CDR3nt: TGTGCTAGCAGCTCTCATGGGGAGGACCAAGAGACCCAGTACTTC

j_gene: TRBJ1-5
v_gene: TRBV21-1
abundance: .
d_gene: .
CDR3aa: CVREQGVSNQPQHF
CDR3nt: TGTGTGAGAGAACAGGGGGTTAGCAATCAGCCCCAGCATTTT

j_gene: TRBJ2-5
v_gene: TRBV4-3
abundance: once
d_gene: .
CDR3aa: CASSTFTGGEQYF
CDR3nt: TGCGCCAGCAGCACGTTCACAGGGGGGGAGCAGTACTTC

j_gene: TRBJ2-2
v_gene: TRBV5-8
abundance: .
d_gene: TRBD2
CDR3aa: CASSLGLADTGELFF
CDR3nt: TGTGCCAGCAGCTTGGGGCTAGCGGACACCGGGGAGCTGTTTTTT

j_gene: TRBJ2-7
v_gene: TRBV28
abundance: once
d_gene: TRBD2
CDR3aa: CASSGEGLAGGYEQYF
CDR3nt: TGTGCCAGCAGCGGGGAGGGACTAGCGGGAGGCTACGAGCAGTACTTC

j_gene: TRBJ2-5
v_gene: TRBV18
abundance: .
d_gene: .
CDR3aa: CASSPPRTEETQYF
CDR3nt: TGTGCCAGCTCACCACCGAGGACAGAAGAGACCCAGTACTTC

j_gene: TRBJ2-5
v_gene: TRBV29-1
abundance: .
d_gene: TRBD1
CDR3aa: CSVEDRQGRETQYF
CDR3nt: TGCAGCGTTGAAGACAGACAGGGTAGGGAGACCCAGTACTTC

j_gene: TRBJ2-2
v_gene: TRBV5-8
abundance: .
d_gene: TRBD1
CDR3aa: CASSRGTANTGELFF
CDR3nt: TGTGCCAGCAGCCGTGGGACAGCGAACACCGGGGAGCTGTTTTTT

j_gene: TRBJ2-7
v_gene: TRBV11-3
abundance: few
d_gene: .
CDR3aa: CASSPSRGETEQYF
CDR3nt: TGTGCCAGCAGCCCAAGCAGGGGGGAGACGGAGCAGTACTTC

j_gene: TRBJ2-3
v_gene: TRBV28
abundance: .
d_gene: TRBD1
CDR3aa: CASSYPGQSTDTQYF
CDR3nt: TGTGCCAGCAGTTACCCGGGACAGAGCACAGATACGCAGTATTTT

j_gene: TRBJ2-3
v_gene: TRBV13
abundance: .
d_gene: TRBD2
CDR3aa: CASSLFLAGGVADTQYF
CDR3nt: TGTGCCAGCAGCTTATTCCTAGCGGGAGGAGTGGCAGATACGCAGTATTTT

j_gene: TRBJ2-3
v_gene: TRBV19
abundance: .
d_gene: .
CDR3aa: CASSPRLDEQYF
CDR3nt: TGTGCCAGTAGTCCGAGACTAGACGAGCAGTATTTT

j_gene: TRBJ2-1
v_gene: TRBV5-1
abundance: .
d_gene: .
CDR3aa: CASAKDREEQFF
CDR3nt: TGCGCCAGCGCAAAGGATCGGGAGGAGCAGTTCTTC

j_gene: TRBJ1-1
v_gene: TRBV6-1
abundance: .
d_gene: TRBD1
CDR3aa: CASRRGQENTEAFF
CDR3nt: TGTGCCAGCAGGCGGGGACAGGAGAACACTGAAGCTTTCTTT

j_gene: TRBJ1-2
v_gene: TRBV5-6
abundance: .
d_gene: TRBD1
CDR3aa: CASSLDRGSGYTF
CDR3nt: TGTGCCAGCAGCTTGGACAGGGGTTCGGGCTACACCTTC

j_gene: TRBJ2-7
v_gene: TRBV11-3
abundance: .
d_gene: TRBD2
CDR3aa: CASSDDGGGTGEQYF
CDR3nt: TGTGCCAGCAGCGACGACGGCGGGGGGACGGGAGAGCAGTACTTC

j_gene: TRBJ1-3
v_gene: TRBV6-5
abundance: .
d_gene: .
CDR3aa: CASSSGAVSGNTIYF
CDR3nt: TGTGCCAGCAGTTCAGGAGCGGTTTCTGGAAACACCATATATTTT

j_gene: TRBJ1-5
v_gene: TRBV19
abundance: .
d_gene: .
CDR3aa: CASSQGGGRVSQPQHF
CDR3nt: TGTGCCAGTAGCCAAGGTGGGGGCAGGGTGAGTCAGCCCCAGCATTTT

j_gene: TRBJ2-7
v_gene: TRBV7-3
abundance: .
d_gene: TRBD1
CDR3aa: CASSSQGSDSYEQYF
CDR3nt: TGTGCCAGCAGCTCACAGGGGTCGGATTCCTACGAGCAGTACTTC

j_gene: TRBJ2-7
v_gene: TRBV4-3
abundance: .
d_gene: TRBD1
CDR3aa: CASSLTGTGEAEQYF
CDR3nt: TGCGCCAGCAGCCTGACCGGGACAGGGGAGGCCGAGCAGTACTTC

j_gene: TRBJ1-5
v_gene: TRBV27
abundance: .
d_gene: .
CDR3aa: CASSNSGVNQPQHF
CDR3nt: TGTGCCAGCAGTAATAGCGGCGTAAATCAGCCCCAGCATTTT

j_gene: TRBJ2-3
v_gene: TRBV6-5
abundance: .
d_gene: .
CDR3aa: CASRPRGSGTDTQYF
CDR3nt: TGTGCCAGCAGACCCCGGGGTTCGGGCACAGATACGCAGTATTTT

j_gene: TRBJ1-5
v_gene: TRBV27
abundance: .
d_gene: .
CDR3aa: CASRNRQGTQPQHF
CDR3nt: TGTGCCAGCAGAAATCGGCAGGGCACCCAGCCCCAGCATTTT

j_gene: TRBJ2-1
v_gene: TRBV15
abundance: .
d_gene: TRBD2
CDR3aa: CATSNGGVIF
CDR3nt: TGTGCCACCAGCAACGGGGGGGTGATCTTC

j_gene: TRBJ2-3
v_gene: TRBV13
abundance: .
d_gene: TRBD2
CDR3aa: CASSSSGSPGDTQYF
CDR3nt: TGTGCCAGCAGCTCTAGCGGGAGTCCCGGAGATACGCAGTATTTT

j_gene: TRBJ1-2
v_gene: TRBV7-2
abundance: .
d_gene: TRBD1
CDR3aa: CASSEAGTGLGYTF
CDR3nt: TGTGCCAGCAGCGAAGCCGGGACAGGTCTGGGCTACACCTTC

j_gene: TRBJ1-5
v_gene: TRBV4-1
abundance: .
d_gene: .
CDR3aa: CASSQDPGNQPQHF
CDR3nt: TGCGCCAGCAGCCAAGATCCCGGCAATCAGCCCCAGCATTTT

j_gene: TRBJ1-5
v_gene: TRBV15
abundance: .
d_gene: TRBD1
CDR3aa: CATSTGTEVNQPQHF
CDR3nt: TGTGCCACCAGCACCGGGACAGAAGTTAATCAGCCCCAGCATTTT

j_gene: TRBJ2-7
v_gene: TRBV27
abundance: .
d_gene: TRBD1
CDR3aa: CASSLRTGGSYEQYF
CDR3nt: TGTGCCAGCAGTTTACGGACAGGGGGATCCTACGAGCAGTACTTC

j_gene: TRBJ2-5
v_gene: TRBV2
abundance: .
d_gene: .
CDR3aa: CASFGQPRSREETQYF
CDR3nt: TGTGCCAGCTTCGGACAGCCTCGATCCCGCGAAGAGACCCAGTACTTC

j_gene: TRBJ1-5
v_gene: TRBV5-4
abundance: few
d_gene: .
CDR3aa: CASSLGGGSNQPQHF
CDR3nt: TGTGCCAGCAGCTTGGGTGGGGGGAGCAATCAGCCCCAGCATTTT

j_gene: TRBJ2-1
v_gene: TRBV5-4
abundance: .
d_gene: TRBD2
CDR3aa: CASSQTSGGYNEQFF
CDR3nt: TGTGCCAGCAGCCAGACTAGCGGGGGGTACAATGAGCAGTTCTTC